The TCR beta chain described here comes from a study of T cell responses to AZD1222 COVID-19 vaccine. The assay was immunoSEQ multiplex PCR, and TCRdb's table has in-frame clones only and misses some. This table has around 180,000 clones, more than 80% appearing once. Whole-study findings and limits: Across the whole spike, CD4 TCRs peaked at regions 160-218 and 743-854.

With regard to this clone: Its antigen is unidentified.

The V end was cut by 6 bases, the J end by 0 bases, with 16 bases between. Per germline, CDR1 SNHLY and CDR2 FYNNEI. This CDR3 region has 16 residues. This specimen was peripheral blood, taken on day 0 of AZD1222 vaccination. The source of this sequence is an adult in good health. The chain has TRBV2 and TRBJ2-3, with D perhaps matching TRBD1 (6 bases). The CDR3 loop is CASSQMGGGSTDTQYF. As DNA, the CDR3 is TGTGCCAGCAGCCAAATGGGTGGGGGCAGCACAGATACGCAGTATTTT.